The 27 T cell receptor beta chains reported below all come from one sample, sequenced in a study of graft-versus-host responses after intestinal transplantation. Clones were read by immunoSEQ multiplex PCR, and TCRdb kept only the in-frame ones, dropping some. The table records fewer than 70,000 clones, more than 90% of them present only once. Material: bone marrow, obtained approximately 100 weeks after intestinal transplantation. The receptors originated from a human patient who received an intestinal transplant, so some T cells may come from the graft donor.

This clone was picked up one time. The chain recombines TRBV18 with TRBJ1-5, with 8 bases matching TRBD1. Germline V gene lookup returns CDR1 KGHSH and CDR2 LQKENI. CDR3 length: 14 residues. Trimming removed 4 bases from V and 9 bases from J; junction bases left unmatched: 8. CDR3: CASSRGQGVSPQHF. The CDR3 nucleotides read TGTGCCAGCTCACGAGGACAGGGAGTATCGCCCCAGCATTTT. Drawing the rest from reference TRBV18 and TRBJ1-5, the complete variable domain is NAGVMQNPRHLVRRRGQEARLRCSPMKGHSHVYWYRQLPEEGLKFMVYLQKENIIDESGMPKERFSAEFPKEGPSILRIQQVVRGDSAAYFCASSRGQGVSPQHFGDGTRLSIL.

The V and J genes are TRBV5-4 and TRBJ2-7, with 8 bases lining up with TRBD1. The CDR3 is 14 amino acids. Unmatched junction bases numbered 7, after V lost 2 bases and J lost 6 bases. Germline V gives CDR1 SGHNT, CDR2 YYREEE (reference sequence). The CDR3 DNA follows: TGTGCCAGCAGCTTTGGACAGGGACGGCTCGAGCAGTACTTC. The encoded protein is CASSFGQGRLEQYF.

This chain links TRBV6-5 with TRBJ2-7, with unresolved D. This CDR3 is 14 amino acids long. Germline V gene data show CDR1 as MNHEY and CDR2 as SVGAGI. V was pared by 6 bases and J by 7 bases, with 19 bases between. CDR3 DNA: TGTGCCAGCAGCCCCTTCGAGAGCCAACAGGAGCAGTACTTC. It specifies CASSPFESQQEQYF.

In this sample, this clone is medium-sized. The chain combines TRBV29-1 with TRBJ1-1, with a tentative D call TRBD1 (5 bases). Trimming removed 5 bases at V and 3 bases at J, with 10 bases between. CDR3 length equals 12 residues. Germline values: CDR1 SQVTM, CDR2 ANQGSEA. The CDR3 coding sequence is TGCAGCGTTTGGGACGGTGACACTGAAGCTTTCTTT. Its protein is CSVWDGDTEAFF.

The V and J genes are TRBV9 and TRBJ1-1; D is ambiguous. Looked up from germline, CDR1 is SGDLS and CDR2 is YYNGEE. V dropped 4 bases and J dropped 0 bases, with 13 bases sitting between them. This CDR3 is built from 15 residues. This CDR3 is CASSPTPGLNTEAFF. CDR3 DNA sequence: TGTGCCAGCAGCCCAACCCCGGGATTGAACACTGAAGCTTTCTTT.

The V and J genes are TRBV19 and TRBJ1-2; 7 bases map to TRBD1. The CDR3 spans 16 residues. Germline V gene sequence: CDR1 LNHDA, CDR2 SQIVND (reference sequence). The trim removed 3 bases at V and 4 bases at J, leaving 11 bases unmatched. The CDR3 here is CASSISRDSPIYGYTF. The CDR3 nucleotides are TGTGCCAGTAGTATCTCCCGGGACAGCCCAATCTATGGCTACACCTTC. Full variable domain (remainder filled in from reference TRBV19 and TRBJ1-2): DGGITQSPKYLFRKEGQNVTLSCEQNLNHDAMYWYRQDPGQGLRLIYYSQIVNDFQKGDIAEGYSVSREKKESFPLTVTSAQKNPTAFYLCASSISRDSPIYGYTFGSGTRLTVV.

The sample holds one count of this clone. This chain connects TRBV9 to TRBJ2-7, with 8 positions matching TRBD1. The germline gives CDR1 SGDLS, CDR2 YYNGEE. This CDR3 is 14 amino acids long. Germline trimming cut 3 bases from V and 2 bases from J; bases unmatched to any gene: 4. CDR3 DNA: TGTGCCAGCAGCGGGGGACAGGCTCCCTACGAGCAGTACTTC. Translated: CASSGGQAPYEQYF.

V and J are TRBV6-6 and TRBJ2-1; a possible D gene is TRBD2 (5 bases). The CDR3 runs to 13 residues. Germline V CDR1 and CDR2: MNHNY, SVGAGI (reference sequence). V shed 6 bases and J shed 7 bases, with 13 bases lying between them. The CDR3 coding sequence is TGTGCCAGCAGGGACTTCCCGGGGAATGAGCAGTTCTTC. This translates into CASRDFPGNEQFF.

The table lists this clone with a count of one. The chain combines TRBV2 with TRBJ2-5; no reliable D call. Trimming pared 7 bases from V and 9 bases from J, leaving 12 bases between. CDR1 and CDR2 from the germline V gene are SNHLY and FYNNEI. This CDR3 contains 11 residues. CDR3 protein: CASISSGAQYF. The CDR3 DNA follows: TGTGCCAGCATATCCTCAGGAGCCCAGTACTTC.

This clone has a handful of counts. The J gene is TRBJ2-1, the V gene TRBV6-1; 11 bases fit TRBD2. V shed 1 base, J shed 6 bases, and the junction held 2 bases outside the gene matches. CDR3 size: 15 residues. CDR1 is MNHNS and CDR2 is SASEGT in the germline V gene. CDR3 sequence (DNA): TGTGCCAGCAGTGAAGTTAGCGGGGGGGCCAATGAGCAGTTCTTC. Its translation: CASSEVSGGANEQFF.

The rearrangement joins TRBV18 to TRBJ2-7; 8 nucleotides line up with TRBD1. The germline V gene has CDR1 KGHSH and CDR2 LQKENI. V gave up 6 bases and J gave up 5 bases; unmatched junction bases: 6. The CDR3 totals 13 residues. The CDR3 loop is CASSRGQVHEQYF. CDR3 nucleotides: TGTGCCAGCTCCCGGGGACAGGTCCACGAGCAGTACTTC. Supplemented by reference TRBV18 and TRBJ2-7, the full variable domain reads NAGVMQNPRHLVRRRGQEARLRCSPMKGHSHVYWYRQLPEEGLKFMVYLQKENIIDESGMPKERFSAEFPKEGPSILRIQQVVRGDSAAYFCASSRGQVHEQYFGPGTRLTVT.

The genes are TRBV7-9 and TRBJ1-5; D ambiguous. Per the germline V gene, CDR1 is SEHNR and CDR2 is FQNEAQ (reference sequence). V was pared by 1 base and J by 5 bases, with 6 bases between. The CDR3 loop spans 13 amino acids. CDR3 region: CASSLDGYQPQHF. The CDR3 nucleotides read TGTGCCAGCAGCTTAGACGGCTATCAGCCCCAGCATTTT.

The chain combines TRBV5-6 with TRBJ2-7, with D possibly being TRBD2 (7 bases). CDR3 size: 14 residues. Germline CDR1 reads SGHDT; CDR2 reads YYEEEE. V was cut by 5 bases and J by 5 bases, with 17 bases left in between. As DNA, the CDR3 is TGTGCCAGCAGAAGGGGGGGGGCCCCCCACGAGCAGTACTTC. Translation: CASRRGGAPHEQYF.

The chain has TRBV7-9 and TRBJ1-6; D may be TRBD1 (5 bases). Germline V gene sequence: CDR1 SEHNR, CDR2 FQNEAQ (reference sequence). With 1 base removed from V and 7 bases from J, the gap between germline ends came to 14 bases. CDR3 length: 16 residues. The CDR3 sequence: CASSLEAGYRNSPLHF. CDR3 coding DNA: TGTGCCAGCAGCTTAGAGGCAGGGTACAGGAATTCACCCCTCCACTTT. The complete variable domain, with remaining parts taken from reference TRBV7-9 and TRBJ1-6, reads DTGVSQNPRHKITKRGQNVTFRCDPISEHNRLYWYRQTLGQGPEFLTYFQNEAQLEKSRLLSDRFSAERPKGSFSTLEIQRTEQGDSAMYLCASSLEAGYRNSPLHFGNGTRLTVT.

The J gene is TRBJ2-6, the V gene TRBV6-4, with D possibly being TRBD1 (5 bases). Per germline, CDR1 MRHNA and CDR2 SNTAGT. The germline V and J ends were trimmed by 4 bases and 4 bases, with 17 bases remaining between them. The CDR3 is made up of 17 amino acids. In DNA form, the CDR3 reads TGTGCCAGCAGTGTATCAGCAGGGCACGCCGGGGCCAACGTCCTGACTTTC. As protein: CASSVSAGHAGANVLTF.

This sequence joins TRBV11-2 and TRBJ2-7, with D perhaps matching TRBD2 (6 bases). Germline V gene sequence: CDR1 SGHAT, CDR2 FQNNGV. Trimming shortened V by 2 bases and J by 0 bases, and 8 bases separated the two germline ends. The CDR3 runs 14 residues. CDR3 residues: CASSLTRGSYEQYF. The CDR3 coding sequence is TGTGCCAGCAGCTTAACGCGGGGCTCCTACGAGCAGTACTTC.

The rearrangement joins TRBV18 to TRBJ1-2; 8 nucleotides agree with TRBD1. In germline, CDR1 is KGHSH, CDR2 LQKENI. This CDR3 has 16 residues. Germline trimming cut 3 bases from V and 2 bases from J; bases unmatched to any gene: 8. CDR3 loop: CASSPAQGAVNYGYTF. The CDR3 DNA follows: TGTGCCAGCTCACCGGCGCAGGGGGCGGTAAACTATGGCTACACCTTC.

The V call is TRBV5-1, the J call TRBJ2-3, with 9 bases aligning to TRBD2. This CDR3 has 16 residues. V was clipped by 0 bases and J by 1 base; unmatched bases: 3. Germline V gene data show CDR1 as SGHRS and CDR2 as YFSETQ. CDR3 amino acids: CASSLAQRGGTDTQYF. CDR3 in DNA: TGCGCCAGCAGCTTGGCCCAGCGGGGGGGCACAGATACGCAGTATTTT.

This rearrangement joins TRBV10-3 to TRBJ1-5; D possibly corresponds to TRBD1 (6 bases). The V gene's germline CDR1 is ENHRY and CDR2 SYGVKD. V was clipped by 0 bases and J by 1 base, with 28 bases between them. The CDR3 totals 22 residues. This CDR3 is CAISESPSGYREGSWSNQPQHF. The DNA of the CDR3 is TGTGCCATCAGTGAGTCGCCCAGTGGGTACAGGGAAGGTTCCTGGAGCAATCAGCCCCAGCATTTT.

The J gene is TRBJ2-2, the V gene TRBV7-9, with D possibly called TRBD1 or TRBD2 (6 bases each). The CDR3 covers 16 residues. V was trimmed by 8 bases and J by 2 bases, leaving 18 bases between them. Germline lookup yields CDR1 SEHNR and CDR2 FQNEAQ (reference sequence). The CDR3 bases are TGTGCCAGCGGCCGAGGGGGGACCCATAACACCGGGGAGCTGTTTTTT. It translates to CASGRGGTHNTGELFF.

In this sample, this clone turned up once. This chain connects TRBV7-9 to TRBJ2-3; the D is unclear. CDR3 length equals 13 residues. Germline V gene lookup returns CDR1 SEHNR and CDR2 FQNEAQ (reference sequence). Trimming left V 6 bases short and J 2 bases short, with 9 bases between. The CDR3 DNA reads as TGTGCCAGCAGGACCGTAATCACAGATACGCAGTATTTT. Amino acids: CASRTVITDTQYF.

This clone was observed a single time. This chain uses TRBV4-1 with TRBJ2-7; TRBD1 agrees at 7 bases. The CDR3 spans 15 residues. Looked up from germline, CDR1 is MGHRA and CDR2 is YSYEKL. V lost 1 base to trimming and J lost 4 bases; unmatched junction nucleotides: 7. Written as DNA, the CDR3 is TGCGCCAGCAGCCAAGCCCGGGACAGACTGTACGAGCAGTACTTC. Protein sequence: CASSQARDRLYEQYF.

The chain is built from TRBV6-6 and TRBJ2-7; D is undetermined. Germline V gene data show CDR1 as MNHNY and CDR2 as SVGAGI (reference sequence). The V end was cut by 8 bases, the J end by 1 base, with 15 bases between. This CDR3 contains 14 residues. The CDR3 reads CASQPEWPSYEQYF. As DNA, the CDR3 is TGTGCCAGCCAACCCGAATGGCCATCCTACGAGCAGTACTTC.

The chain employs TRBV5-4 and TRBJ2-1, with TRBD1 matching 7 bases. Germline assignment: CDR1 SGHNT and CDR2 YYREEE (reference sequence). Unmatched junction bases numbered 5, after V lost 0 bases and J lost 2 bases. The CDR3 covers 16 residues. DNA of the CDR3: TGTGCCAGCAGCTTGGACAGGGGTTACACCTACAATGAGCAGTTCTTC. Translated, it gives CASSLDRGYTYNEQFF.

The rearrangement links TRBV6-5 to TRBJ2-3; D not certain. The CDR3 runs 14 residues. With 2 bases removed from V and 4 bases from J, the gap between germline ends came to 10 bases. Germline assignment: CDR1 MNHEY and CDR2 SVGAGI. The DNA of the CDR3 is TGTGCCAGCAGTTACGCACGGTGGGCAGATACGCAGTATTTT. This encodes CASSYARWADTQYF.

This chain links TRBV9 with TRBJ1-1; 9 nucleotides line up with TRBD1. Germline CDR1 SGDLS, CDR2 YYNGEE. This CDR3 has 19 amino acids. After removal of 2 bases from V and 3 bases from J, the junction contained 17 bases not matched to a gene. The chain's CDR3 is CASSVGPPGQGRLDTEAFF. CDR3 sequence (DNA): TGTGCCAGCAGCGTGGGTCCCCCAGGACAGGGGCGTCTGGACACTGAAGCTTTCTTT.

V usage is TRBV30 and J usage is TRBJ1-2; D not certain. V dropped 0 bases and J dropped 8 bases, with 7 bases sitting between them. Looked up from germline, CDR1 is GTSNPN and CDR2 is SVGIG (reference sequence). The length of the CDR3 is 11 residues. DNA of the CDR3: TGTGCCTGGAGTGTAAAAGACGGCTACACCTTC. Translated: CAWSVKDGYTF.